The entry below gives a single T cell receptor beta chain sequence along with its context. Its specificity is not known. The germline gives CDR1 MNHEY, CDR2 SMNVEV (reference sequence). V gave up 2 bases and J gave up 4 bases; unmatched junction bases: 1. The CDR3 is made up of 14 amino acids. The source of the sample is a study of T cell repertoires in ileal Crohn's disease. Notes on the study in general: Mucosal expansions were suggested to be mainly CD8 T cells.

Only in-frame clones appear in the TCRdb table, and some are missing; sequencing was by immunoSEQ multiplex PCR. The sample consists of 30,000 to 35,000 clones, just under 80% of them appearing once. The receptor was isolated from an adult with Crohn's disease. The sequencing input was ileal tissue. The chain is built from TRBV27 and TRBJ2-1; 8 nucleotides match TRBD1. The CDR3 DNA sequence: TGTGCCAGCAGTTTAGGACAGGGATACAATGAGCAGTTCTTC. Protein product: CASSLGQGYNEQFF.